This T cell receptor beta chain was sequenced during a study of T cell repertoires and HLA-DP antigens. At the level of the study: In vitro CD4+ alloreactivity was against HeLa-presented HLA-DP.

CDR1 and CDR2 (germline): LGHNA, YNFKEQ. V was pared by 0 bases and J by 4 bases, with 15 bases between. This CDR3 is built from 16 residues. TCRdb's copy holds only in-frame clones and misses some; the assay was immunoSEQ multiplex PCR. The sample records around 100,000 clones, 90% to 95% being singletons. Of note for this clone: Its cognate antigen is unknown.

Points from the study as a whole: Naive and memory CD4+ repertoires were not analysed separately.

The chain links TRBV4-2 to TRBJ1-1; TRBD1 is a possible D gene (5 bases). Sequencing was performed on CD4+ T cells from PBMCs. The TCR was taken from a woman aged 18 to 35 in good health and CMV-seronegative. The CDR3 spells CASSQETKAGTTEAFF. CDR3 coding DNA: TGTGCCAGCAGCCAAGAGACGAAAGCAGGGACCACTGAAGCTTTCTTT.